A single sample is the source of the 19 T cell receptor beta chains below, sequenced in a study of cytomegalovirus exposure and HLA in healthy donors. The PCR had 60 Vbeta and 13 Jbeta primers. Only in-frame clones appear in the TCRdb table, and some are missing; sequencing was by immunoSEQ multiplex PCR. The sample gives more than 95,000 clones, around three quarters of which show up once; around 3.3% is in the top ten. Sequenced material: PBMCs. The receptors here all came from a woman aged 50 to 60 in good health and CMV-seronegative.

CDR3 in DNA: TGTGCCATCAGTGAGTCATCCTTGAACACCGGGGAGCTGTTTTTT. Translated: CAISESSLNTGELFF. The chain has TRBV10-3 and TRBJ2-2; D remains ambiguous. Germline V gene data show CDR1 as ENHRY and CDR2 as SYGVKD. V lost 0 bases and J 1 base, leaving 6 bases between the germline ends. CDR3 size: 15 residues.

The chain is built from TRBV5-6 and TRBJ2-3; 10 bases are a match to TRBD2. V gave up 0 bases and J gave up 2 bases; unmatched junction bases: 3. Germline CDR1 reads SGHDT; CDR2 reads YYEEEE. The CDR3 runs 16 residues. The CDR3 loop reads CASSLALAGYTDTQYF. The DNA of the CDR3 is TGTGCCAGCAGCTTGGCACTAGCGGGATACACAGATACGCAGTATTTT.

The sample holds one count of this clone. The CDR3: CASSLPDRGNEQFF. In DNA, the CDR3 is TGCGCCAGCAGCTTGCCGGACAGGGGTAATGAGCAGTTCTTC. The genes are TRBV5-1 and TRBJ2-1, with TRBD1 identical over 9 bases. Germline CDR1 SGHRS, CDR2 YFSETQ. V was clipped by 1 base and J by 7 bases; unmatched bases: 3. This CDR3 spans 14 amino acids.

This clone was seen more than once but under ten times. CDR3 sequence reads: CASSLADLGTGELFF. The CDR3 coding sequence is TGCGCCAGCAGCCTAGCGGACCTAGGGACCGGGGAGCTGTTTTTT. This rearrangement joins TRBV5-1 to TRBJ2-2, with 7 bases lining up with TRBD2. V shed 4 bases, J shed 5 bases, and the junction held 8 bases outside the gene matches. The germline gives CDR1 SGHRS, CDR2 YFSETQ. The CDR3 is 15 amino acids.

The chain is built from TRBV19 and TRBJ2-2; maybe TRBD2 (6 bases). Germline values: CDR1 LNHDA, CDR2 SQIVND (reference sequence). The germline V and J ends were trimmed by 2 bases and 6 bases, with 10 bases remaining between them. The CDR3 has 14 residues. This CDR3 reads CASSIIGGSGELFF. CDR3 nucleotide sequence: TGTGCCAGTAGTATAATCGGGGGATCCGGGGAGCTGTTTTTT.

The chain has TRBV28 and TRBJ2-5; TRBD2 aligns across 9 bases. The CDR3 runs to 14 residues. Germline assignment: CDR1 MDHEN and CDR2 SYDVKM. J lost 3 bases, V lost 4 bases, and 3 bases had no gene match. The CDR3 protein is CASSSRLAEETQYF. The DNA for the CDR3 is TGTGCCAGCAGTTCGAGACTAGCGGAAGAGACCCAGTACTTC.

The chain employs TRBV19 and TRBJ1-2, with D possibly TRBD1 on 6 matching bases. In germline, CDR1 is LNHDA, CDR2 SQIVND (reference sequence). V was pared by 4 bases and J by 3 bases, with 9 bases between. The length of the CDR3 is 13 residues. The CDR3 bases are TGTGCCAGTAGTAGCTACAGGGACTATGGCTACACCTTC. It translates to CASSSYRDYGYTF.

The CDR3 reads CASVGQGDSPLHF. The CDR3 bases are TGTGCCAGTGTGGGACAGGGGGATTCACCCCTCCACTTT. The rearrangement joins TRBV19 to TRBJ1-6; 11 bases map to TRBD1. V shed 8 bases, J shed 8 bases, and the junction held 2 bases outside the gene matches. Germline V gene lookup returns CDR1 LNHDA and CDR2 SQIVND (reference sequence). CDR3 length equals 13 residues.

The CDR3 coding sequence is TGTGCCAGCAGCCAAGGTCTAGCGGGAGTAACCTACGAGCAGTACTTC. Translated: CASSQGLAGVTYEQYF. J is TRBJ2-7 and V is TRBV4-2; 10 bases map to TRBD2. J gave up 2 bases and V 1 base, and 5 bases lay outside the gene matches. The CDR3 runs to 16 residues. From germline, CDR1 is LGHNA and CDR2 YNFKEQ.

V gene TRBV18 combines with J gene TRBJ2-2; TRBD2 agrees at 11 bases. Trimming at V came to 3 bases and at J to 3 bases, leaving 6 bases not matched to a gene. The CDR3 runs 17 residues. CDR1 and CDR2 from the germline V gene are KGHSH and LQKENI. The CDR3 protein is CASSPNLLAGDTGELFF. In nucleotides, the CDR3 is TGTGCCAGCTCACCTAACCTACTAGCGGGAGACACCGGGGAGCTGTTTTTT.

This chain links TRBV28 with TRBJ2-1; 7 nucleotides match TRBD2. V gave up 7 bases and J gave up 0 bases; unmatched junction bases: 6. The CDR3 is made up of 15 amino acids. Germline V gene sequence: CDR1 MDHEN, CDR2 SYDVKM. Written as DNA, the CDR3 is TGTGCCAGCAAACCGGGCGGGAGCTCCTACAATGAGCAGTTCTTC. This gives the protein CASKPGGSSYNEQFF.

This clone was detected only once. The chain is built from TRBV10-3 and TRBJ2-3; 9 bases line up with TRBD2. Germline CDR1 and CDR2: ENHRY and SYGVKD. With 4 bases clipped from V and 0 bases from J, the junction kept 8 bases outside the gene matches. This CDR3 contains 17 residues. CDR3 nucleotides: TGTGCCATCAGTGCTAATAGCGGGGGATCTAGCACAGATACGCAGTATTTT. Translation: CAISANSGGSSTDTQYF.

This clone was seen once. The rearrangement links TRBV9 to TRBJ2-3; 7 nucleotides line up with TRBD2. CDR3 length: 20 amino acids. J gave up 0 bases and V 1 base, and 17 bases lay outside the gene matches. CDR1 is SGDLS and CDR2 is YYNGEE in the germline V gene. CDR3 nucleotides: TGTGCCAGCAGCGTAATCGGGAGGAAATCCTCTTTTACTAGCACAGATACGCAGTATTTT. Translating it yields CASSVIGRKSSFTSTDTQYF.

In this sample, this clone turned up a few times. The rearrangement uses TRBV4-2 and TRBJ2-3; 11 nucleotides match TRBD2. Germline V gene lookup returns CDR1 LGHNA and CDR2 YNFKEQ. J lost 7 bases, V lost 4 bases, and 7 bases had no gene match. The CDR3 totals 15 residues. CDR3 sequence reads: CASSLQTSGENTQYF. CDR3 DNA sequence: TGTGCCAGCAGCCTACAGACTAGCGGGGAAAATACGCAGTATTTT.

The chain's CDR3 is CASRSSNQPQHF. CDR3 nucleotides: TGTGCCAGCAGGTCAAGCAATCAGCCCCAGCATTTT. The genes are TRBV28 and TRBJ1-5; D is undetermined. The CDR3 extends over 12 amino acids. Trimming took off 6 bases at V and 1 base at J, with 4 bases between the two ends. In germline, CDR1 is MDHEN, CDR2 SYDVKM.

This clone was found a few times. In DNA form, the CDR3 reads TGCGCCAGCTCCGGGACTACAACCTCCTTGAGGACCGGGGAGCTGTTTTTT. This codes for CASSGTTTSLRTGELFF. The chain carries TRBV10-2 and TRBJ2-2; 7 nucleotides agree with TRBD2. The germline V gene encodes CDR1 WSHSY and CDR2 SAAADI. The CDR3 length is 17 residues. Germline trimming cut 8 bases from V and 5 bases from J; bases unmatched to any gene: 17.

The chain recombines TRBV11-2 with TRBJ2-5; D unclear. Trimming stripped 3 bases from V and 2 bases from J, with 7 bases between. This CDR3 is 13 amino acids long. CDR1 is SGHAT and CDR2 is FQNNGV in the germline V gene. For the CDR3, the DNA is TGTGCCAGCAGCTTTAGTCAACAAGAGACCCAGTACTTC. Encoded protein: CASSFSQQETQYF.

The V and J genes are TRBV10-2 and TRBJ2-1, with 10 bases lining up with TRBD1. The CDR3 runs 15 residues. Germline CDR1 WSHSY, CDR2 SAAADI. V was clipped by 2 bases and J by 7 bases; unmatched bases: 5. Here the CDR3 reads CASSEDRGRGNEQFF. Written as DNA, the CDR3 is TGCGCCAGCAGTGAGGACAGGGGGCGCGGTAATGAGCAGTTCTTC.

This chain connects TRBV6-4 to TRBJ2-7, with D tentatively TRBD1 (5 bases). This CDR3 region has 13 residues. The germline V and J ends were trimmed by 4 bases and 6 bases, with 13 bases remaining between them. From germline, CDR1 is MRHNA and CDR2 SNTAGT. CDR3 sequence reads: CASSVYRGTEQYF. The CDR3 DNA follows: TGTGCCAGCAGTGTGTATAGGGGTACCGAGCAGTACTTC.